Listed below are T cell receptor beta chains from one sample, sequenced in a study of blood T cells in healthy people across ages. TCRdb reprocessed the 5' RACE reads with MiXCR, giving one entry per CDR3 protein. The sample comprises about 1.5 million distinct CDR3 sequences, about 40% of which are singletons, and around 8% rests with the top ten. Material for sequencing was blood. Every receptor here comes from a woman aged 18-29 years in good health. The CDR3 runs from the conserved cysteine through the conserved F or W. Fields, in order: J gene, D gene, clone size, V gene, CDR3 DNA, CDR3 protein. The D gene is left open where the match is weak. Expanded clones get a size class; other rows say once, few or many, or leave the size out.

j_call: TRBJ1-2
d_call: TRBD1
clone_size: .
v_call: TRBV15
cdr3_nt: TGTGCCACCAGCAGCGACAGGGGGCGGAATGATGGCTACACCTTC
cdr3_aa: CATSSDRGRNDGYTF

j_call: TRBJ1-1
d_call: .
clone_size: .
v_call: TRBV7-2
cdr3_nt: TGTGCCAGCAGCTTAGGTATAGAAGCTTTCTTT
cdr3_aa: CASSLGIEAFF

j_call: TRBJ2-6
d_call: .
clone_size: few
v_call: TRBV5-8
cdr3_nt: TGTGCCAGCAGCTGGGCCTCTGGGGCCAACGTCCTGACTTTC
cdr3_aa: CASSWASGANVLTF

j_call: TRBJ2-1
d_call: .
clone_size: .
v_call: TRBV10-3
cdr3_nt: TGTGCCGCTGGGTTGGGGGCTAGCGGCTACAATGAGCAGTTCTTC
cdr3_aa: CAAGLGASGYNEQFF

j_call: TRBJ1-1
d_call: .
clone_size: .
v_call: TRBV7-9
cdr3_nt: TGTGCCAGCAGCTTAGAGGTTGCTGAAGCTTTCTTT
cdr3_aa: CASSLEVAEAFF

j_call: TRBJ2-5
d_call: .
clone_size: once
v_call: TRBV10-3
cdr3_nt: TGTGCCATCAGTGGGGTCGGTTCGGGGCCCTGGGGGACCCAGTACTTC
cdr3_aa: CAISGVGSGPWGTQYF

j_call: TRBJ1-2
d_call: TRBD1
clone_size: few
v_call: TRBV27
cdr3_nt: TGTGCCAGCAGTTTAGTCGGGACAGGAGGGGACTATGGCTACACCTTC
cdr3_aa: CASSLVGTGGDYGYTF

j_call: TRBJ2-1
d_call: .
clone_size: .
v_call: TRBV19
cdr3_nt: TGTGCCAGTAGTATAGCGGTAGGCAGGGAATCCGACAATGAGCAGTTCTTC
cdr3_aa: CASSIAVGRESDNEQFF

j_call: TRBJ2-1
d_call: .
clone_size: .
v_call: TRBV7-2
cdr3_nt: TGTGCCAGCAGCCCCAGTGGGGGCTTTTACTACAATGAGCAGTTCTTC
cdr3_aa: CASSPSGGFYYNEQFF

j_call: TRBJ1-2
d_call: .
clone_size: .
v_call: TRBV7-2
cdr3_nt: TGTGCCAGCAGCGAGGCTTGGGGCAGTAACTATGGCTACACCTTC
cdr3_aa: CASSEAWGSNYGYTF

j_call: TRBJ2-1
d_call: TRBD2
clone_size: .
v_call: TRBV6-2/TRBV6-3
cdr3_nt: TGTGCCAGCACCCTACTAGCGGACTCCTACAATGAGCAGTTCTTC
cdr3_aa: CASTLLADSYNEQFF

j_call: TRBJ2-3
d_call: TRBD2
clone_size: .
v_call: TRBV27
cdr3_nt: TGTGCCACCCACTCCCTAGCGGGGGATACAGATACGCAGTATTTT
cdr3_aa: CATHSLAGDTDTQYF

j_call: TRBJ2-7
d_call: .
clone_size: .
v_call: TRBV27
cdr3_nt: TGTGCCAGCAGTTCGTACGGGGGCCACGAGCAGTACTTC
cdr3_aa: CASSSYGGHEQYF

j_call: TRBJ1-1
d_call: .
clone_size: .
v_call: TRBV6-1
cdr3_nt: TGTGCCGGCACCTTACACGGGAACACAAAAGCTTTCTTT
cdr3_aa: CAGTLHGNTKAFF

j_call: TRBJ2-1
d_call: .
clone_size: .
v_call: TRBV10-3
cdr3_nt: TGTGCCACTTCCTCGGTGCAAGAGCAGTTCTTC
cdr3_aa: CATSSVQEQFF

j_call: TRBJ2-7
d_call: .
clone_size: .
v_call: TRBV7-8
cdr3_nt: TGTGCCAGCAGCTTAGCCGGGACTGAAGACGAGCAGTACTTC
cdr3_aa: CASSLAGTEDEQYF

j_call: TRBJ2-7
d_call: TRBD2
clone_size: few
v_call: TRBV20-1
cdr3_nt: TGCAGTGCAAGCGGGAGGGCCGACGAGCAGTACTTC
cdr3_aa: CSASGRADEQYF

j_call: TRBJ1-1
d_call: .
clone_size: .
v_call: TRBV12-3/TRBV12-4
cdr3_nt: TGTGCCAGCAGTGACAATTCAGGGTTGTTGGCTTTCTTT
cdr3_aa: CASSDNSGLLAFF

j_call: TRBJ2-3
d_call: .
clone_size: many
v_call: TRBV4-1
cdr3_nt: TGCGCCAGCAGCCATGAAGGGACAGATACGCAGTATTTT
cdr3_aa: CASSHEGTDTQYF

j_call: TRBJ2-7
d_call: TRBD2
clone_size: .
v_call: TRBV4-2
cdr3_nt: TGTGCCAGCAGCCAAGACGGGACTAGCAGGGACAATGAGCAGTACTTC
cdr3_aa: CASSQDGTSRDNEQYF

j_call: TRBJ2-5
d_call: TRBD1
clone_size: .
v_call: TRBV2
cdr3_nt: TGTGCCAGCGGGGAGACAGGGTGGCAAGAGACCCAGTACTTC
cdr3_aa: CASGETGWQETQYF

j_call: TRBJ1-5
d_call: .
clone_size: few
v_call: TRBV7-2
cdr3_nt: TGTGCCAGCAGCTTAGTTGGGGGTCGGTTTACCAATCAGCCCCAGCATTTT
cdr3_aa: CASSLVGGRFTNQPQHF

j_call: TRBJ2-3
d_call: TRBD2
clone_size: .
v_call: TRBV27
cdr3_nt: TGTGCCAGCAGCCGGGGACTAGCGGGAAAGGCTAGCACAGATACGCAGTATTTT
cdr3_aa: CASSRGLAGKASTDTQYF

j_call: TRBJ2-5
d_call: TRBD2
clone_size: .
v_call: TRBV20-1
cdr3_nt: TGCAGTGCTGGCGGTAGCGGGAGGAAAGAGACCCAGTACTTC
cdr3_aa: CSAGGSGRKETQYF